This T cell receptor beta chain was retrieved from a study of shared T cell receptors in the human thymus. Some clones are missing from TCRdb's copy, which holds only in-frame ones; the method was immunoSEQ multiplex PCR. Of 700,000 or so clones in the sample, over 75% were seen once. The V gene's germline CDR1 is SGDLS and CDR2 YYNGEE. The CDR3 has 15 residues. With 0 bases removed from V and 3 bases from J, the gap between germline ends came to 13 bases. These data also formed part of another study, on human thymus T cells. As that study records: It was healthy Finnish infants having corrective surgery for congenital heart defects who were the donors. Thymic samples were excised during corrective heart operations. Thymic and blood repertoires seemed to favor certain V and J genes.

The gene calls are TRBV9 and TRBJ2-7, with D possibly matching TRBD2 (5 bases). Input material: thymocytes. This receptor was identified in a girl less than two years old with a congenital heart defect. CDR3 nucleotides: TGTGCCAGCAGCGTAGTCCCCGGGGTGATCTACGAGCAGTACTTC. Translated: CASSVVPGVIYEQYF.